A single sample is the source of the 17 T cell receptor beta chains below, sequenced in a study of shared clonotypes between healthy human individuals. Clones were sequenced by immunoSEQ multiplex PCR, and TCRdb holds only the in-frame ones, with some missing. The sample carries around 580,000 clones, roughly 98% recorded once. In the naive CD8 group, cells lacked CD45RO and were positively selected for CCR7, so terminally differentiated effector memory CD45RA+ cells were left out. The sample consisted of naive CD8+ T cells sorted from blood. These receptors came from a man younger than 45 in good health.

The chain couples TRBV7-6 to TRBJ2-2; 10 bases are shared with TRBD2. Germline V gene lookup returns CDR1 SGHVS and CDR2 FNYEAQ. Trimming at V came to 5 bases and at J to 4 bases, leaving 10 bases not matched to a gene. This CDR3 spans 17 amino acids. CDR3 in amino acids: CASSPPGLAGGTGELFF. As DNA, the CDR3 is TGTGCCAGCAGCCCCCCGGGTTTAGCGGGAGGCACCGGGGAGCTGTTTTTT.

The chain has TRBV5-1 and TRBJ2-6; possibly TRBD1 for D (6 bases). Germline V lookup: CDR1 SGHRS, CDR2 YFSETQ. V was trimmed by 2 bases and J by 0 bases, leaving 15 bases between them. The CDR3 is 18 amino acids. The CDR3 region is CASSLGGTLSSGANVLTF. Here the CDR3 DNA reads TGCGCCAGCAGCTTAGGGGGAACCCTTAGCTCTGGGGCCAACGTCCTGACTTTC.

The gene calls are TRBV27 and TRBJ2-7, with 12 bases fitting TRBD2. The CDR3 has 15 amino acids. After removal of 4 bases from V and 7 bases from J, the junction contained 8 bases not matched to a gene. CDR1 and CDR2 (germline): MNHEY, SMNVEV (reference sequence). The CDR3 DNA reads TGTGCCAGCAGTTCCAGACTAGCGGGAGTTGGTGAGCAGTACTTC. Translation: CASSSRLAGVGEQYF.

CDR3 DNA sequence: TGTGCCAGCAGTGAGACCGGGACAGGGGGCTTTGACAATGAGCAGTTCTTC. It codes for CASSETGTGGFDNEQFF. The rearrangement links TRBV2 to TRBJ2-1, with 12 bases that match TRBD1. J lost 5 bases, V lost 3 bases, and 8 bases had no gene match. The CDR3 is 17 residues long. Germline CDR1 SNHLY, CDR2 FYNNEI.

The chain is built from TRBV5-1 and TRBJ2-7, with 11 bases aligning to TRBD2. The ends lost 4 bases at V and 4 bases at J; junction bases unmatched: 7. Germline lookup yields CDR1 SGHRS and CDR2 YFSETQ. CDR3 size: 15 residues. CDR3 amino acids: CASSLTSGNTYEQYF. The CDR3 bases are TGCGCCAGCAGCCTGACTAGCGGGAACACTTACGAGCAGTACTTC. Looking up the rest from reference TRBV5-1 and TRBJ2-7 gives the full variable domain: KAGVTQTPRYLIKTRGQQVTLSCSPISGHRSVSWYQQTPGQGLQFLFEYFSETQRNKGNFPGRFSGRQFSNSRSEMNVSTLELGDSALYLCASSLTSGNTYEQYFGPGTRLTVT.

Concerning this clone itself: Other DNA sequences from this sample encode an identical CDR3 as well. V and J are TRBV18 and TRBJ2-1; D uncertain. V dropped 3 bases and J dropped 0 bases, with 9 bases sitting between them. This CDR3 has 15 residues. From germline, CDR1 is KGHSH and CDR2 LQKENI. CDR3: CASSPYVSSYNEQFF. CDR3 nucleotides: TGTGCCAGCTCACCTTATGTCAGCTCCTACAATGAGCAGTTCTTC.

CDR3 in DNA: TGTGCCAGCAGCGTCTTAGCGGGACGAAACAATGAGCAGTTCTTC. This translates into CASSVLAGRNNEQFF. This chain links TRBV9 with TRBJ2-1, with TRBD2 matching over 8 bases. Germline V CDR1 and CDR2: SGDLS, YYNGEE. The CDR3 runs 15 residues. V shed 2 bases, J shed 5 bases, and the junction held 6 bases outside the gene matches.

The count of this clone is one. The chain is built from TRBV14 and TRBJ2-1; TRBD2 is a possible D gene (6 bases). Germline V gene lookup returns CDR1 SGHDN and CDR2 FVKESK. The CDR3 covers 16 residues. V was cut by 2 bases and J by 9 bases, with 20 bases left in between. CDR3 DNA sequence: TGTGCCAGCAGCCAATTACCCCAGACTAGGCAAGGTGAGCAGTTCTTC. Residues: CASSQLPQTRQGEQFF.

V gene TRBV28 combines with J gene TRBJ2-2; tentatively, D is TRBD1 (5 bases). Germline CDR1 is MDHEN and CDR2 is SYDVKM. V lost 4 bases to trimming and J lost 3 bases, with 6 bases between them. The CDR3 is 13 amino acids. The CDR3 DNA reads TGTGCCAGCAGTTCAGGGTACACCGGGGAGCTGTTTTTT. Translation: CASSSGYTGELFF.

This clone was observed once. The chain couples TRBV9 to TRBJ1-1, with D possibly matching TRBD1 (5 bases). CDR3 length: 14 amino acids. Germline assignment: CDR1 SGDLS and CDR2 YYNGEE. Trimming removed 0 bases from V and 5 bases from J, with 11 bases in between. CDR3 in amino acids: CASSVAGAGTEAFF. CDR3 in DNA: TGTGCCAGCAGCGTAGCCGGGGCGGGGACTGAAGCTTTCTTT.

DNA for the CDR3: TGTGCCACCGCCTGGAGGGGAGAGGGCTACACCTTC. This codes for CATAWRGEGYTF. V and J are TRBV6-1 and TRBJ1-2, with a possible D match to TRBD1 (5 bases). This CDR3 is 12 amino acids long. CDR1 MNHNS and CDR2 SASEGT come from the germline V gene. Trimming shortened V by 10 bases and J by 8 bases, and 17 bases separated the two germline ends.

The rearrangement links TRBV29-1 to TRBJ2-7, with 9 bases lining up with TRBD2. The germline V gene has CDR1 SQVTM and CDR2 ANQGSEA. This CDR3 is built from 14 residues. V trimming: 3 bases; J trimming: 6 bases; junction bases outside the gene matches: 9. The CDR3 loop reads CSVEGLALAGEQYF. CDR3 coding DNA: TGCAGCGTTGAGGGACTAGCCCTGGCGGGCGAGCAGTACTTC.

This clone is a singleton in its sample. This chain's CDR3 is CASSRLAGEGNEQFF. The CDR3 DNA reads TGTGCCAGCTCAAGACTAGCGGGAGAGGGGAATGAGCAGTTCTTC. The J gene is TRBJ2-1, the V gene TRBV18; 12 bases match TRBD2. V lost 5 bases to trimming and J lost 7 bases; unmatched junction nucleotides: 6. Germline assignment: CDR1 KGHSH and CDR2 LQKENI. The CDR3 spans 15 residues.

CDR3 amino acids: CASTDDSYNEQFF. CDR3 sequence (DNA): TGTGCCAGCACCGACGACAGCTACAATGAGCAGTTCTTC. The chain joins TRBV13 to TRBJ2-1; D possibly corresponds to TRBD1 (5 bases). The germline V gene has CDR1 PRHDT and CDR2 FYEKMQ (reference sequence). The ends were cut back, 7 bases at V and 3 bases at J, with 10 bases in the middle. The CDR3 runs 13 residues. The variable domain in full, completed from reference TRBV13 and TRBJ2-1, reads AAGVIQSPRHLIKEKRETATLKCYPIPRHDTVYWYQQGPGQDPQFLISFYEKMQSDKGSIPDRFSAQQFSDYHSELNMSSLELGDSALYFCASTDDSYNEQFFGPGTRLTVL.

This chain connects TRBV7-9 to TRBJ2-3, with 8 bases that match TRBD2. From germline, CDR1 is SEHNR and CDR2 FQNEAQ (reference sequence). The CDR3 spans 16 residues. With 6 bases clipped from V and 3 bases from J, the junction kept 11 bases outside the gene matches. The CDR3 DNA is TGTGCCAGCAGGGGGGAGCGGGAGATTTTAACAGATACGCAGTATTTT. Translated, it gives CASRGEREILTDTQYF.

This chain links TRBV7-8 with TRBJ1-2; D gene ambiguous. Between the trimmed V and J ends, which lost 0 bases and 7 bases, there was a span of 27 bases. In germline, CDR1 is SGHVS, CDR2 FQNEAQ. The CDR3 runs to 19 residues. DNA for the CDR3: TGTGCCAGCAGCTTAGCGGTGGATGTCCCCGGTGACGAGGCCGGTGGCTACACCTTC. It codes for CASSLAVDVPGDEAGGYTF.

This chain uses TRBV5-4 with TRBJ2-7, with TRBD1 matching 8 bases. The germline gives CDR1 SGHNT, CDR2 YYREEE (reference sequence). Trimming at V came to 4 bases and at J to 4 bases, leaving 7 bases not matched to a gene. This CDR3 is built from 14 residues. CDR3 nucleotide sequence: TGTGCCAGCAGCCCCGAGCGGACAGGGTACGAGCAGTACTTC. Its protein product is CASSPERTGYEQYF.